This T cell receptor beta chain was obtained from a study of blood T cell repertoires in COVID-19. The study assigned cohorts using participant-reported clinical history. Recovered Cohort 3 donors showed two negative PCRs, clearance, or symptom resolution. The CDR3 is made up of 13 amino acids. Germline CDR1 is SGHTA and CDR2 is FQGNSA. Trimming took 5 bases from V and 6 from J, leaving 13 bases between them. Only in-frame clones appear in the TCRdb table, and some are missing; sequencing was by immunoSEQ multiplex PCR. The sample lists about 200,000 clones; roughly nine tenths were seen once. The chain joins TRBV7-2 to TRBJ1-2; D is possibly TRBD1 (6 bases). This sequence was found in a woman in her thirties who had recovered from COVID-19. Sequences were obtained from PBMCs or T cells enriched from blood (not recorded which). CDR3 in amino acids: CASSLRQVDGYTF. CDR3 bases: TGTGCCAGCAGCCTACGACAGGTGGATGGCTACACCTTC.